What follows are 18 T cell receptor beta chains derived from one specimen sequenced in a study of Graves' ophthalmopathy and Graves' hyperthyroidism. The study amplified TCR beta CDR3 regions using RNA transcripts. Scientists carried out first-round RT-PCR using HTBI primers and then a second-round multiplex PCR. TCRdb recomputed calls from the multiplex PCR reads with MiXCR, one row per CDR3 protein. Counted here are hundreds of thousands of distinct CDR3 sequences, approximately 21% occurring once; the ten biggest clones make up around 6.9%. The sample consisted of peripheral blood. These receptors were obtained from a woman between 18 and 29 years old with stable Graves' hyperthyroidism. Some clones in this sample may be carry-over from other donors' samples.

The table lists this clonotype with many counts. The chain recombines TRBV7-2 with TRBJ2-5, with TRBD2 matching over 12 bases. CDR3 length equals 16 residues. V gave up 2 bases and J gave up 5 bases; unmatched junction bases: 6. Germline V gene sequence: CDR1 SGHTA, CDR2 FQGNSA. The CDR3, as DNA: TGTGCCAGCAGCTTATCGAGACTAGCGGGAGTGGAGACCCAGTACTTC. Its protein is CASSLSRLAGVETQYF.

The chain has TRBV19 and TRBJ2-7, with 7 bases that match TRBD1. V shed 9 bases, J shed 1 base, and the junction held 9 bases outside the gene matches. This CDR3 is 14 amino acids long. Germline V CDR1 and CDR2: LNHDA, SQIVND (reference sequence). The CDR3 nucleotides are TGTGCCAGCAGAGGGACAGCCGGATCCTACGAGCAGTACTTC. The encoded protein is CASRGTAGSYEQYF. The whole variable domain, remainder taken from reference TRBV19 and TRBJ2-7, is DGGITQSPKYLFRKEGQNVTLSCEQNLNHDAMYWYRQDPGQGLRLIYYSQIVNDFQKGDIAEGYSVSREKKESFPLTVTSAQKNPTAFYLCASRGTAGSYEQYFGPGTRLTVT.

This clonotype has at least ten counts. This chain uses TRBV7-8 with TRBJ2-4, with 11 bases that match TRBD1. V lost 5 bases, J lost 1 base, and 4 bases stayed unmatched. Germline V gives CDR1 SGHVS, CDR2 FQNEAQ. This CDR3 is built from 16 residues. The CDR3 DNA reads TGTGCCAGCAGCCGGGGACAGGGGGAGGCCAAAAACATTCAGTACTTC. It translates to CASSRGQGEAKNIQYF. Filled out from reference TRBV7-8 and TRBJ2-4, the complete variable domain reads GAGVSQSPRYKVAKRGQDVALRCDPISGHVSLFWYQQALGQGPEFLTYFQNEAQLDKSGLPSDRFFAERPEGSVSTLKIQRTQQEDSAVYLCASSRGQGEAKNIQYFGAGTRLSVL.

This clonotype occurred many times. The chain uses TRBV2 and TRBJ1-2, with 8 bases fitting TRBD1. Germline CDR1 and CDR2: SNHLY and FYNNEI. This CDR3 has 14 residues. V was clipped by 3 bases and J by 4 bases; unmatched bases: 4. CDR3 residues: CASSEQGAGYGYTF. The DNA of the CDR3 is TGTGCCAGCAGTGAGCAGGGGGCGGGCTATGGCTACACCTTC.

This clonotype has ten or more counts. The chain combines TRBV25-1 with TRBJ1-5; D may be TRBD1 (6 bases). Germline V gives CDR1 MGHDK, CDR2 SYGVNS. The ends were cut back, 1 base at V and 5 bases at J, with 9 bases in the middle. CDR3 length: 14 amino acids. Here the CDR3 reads CASSESGVDQPQHF. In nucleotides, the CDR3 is TGTGCCAGCAGTGAATCAGGGGTCGATCAGCCCCAGCATTTT. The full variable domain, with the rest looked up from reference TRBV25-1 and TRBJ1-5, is EADIYQTPRYLVIGTGKKITLECSQTMGHDKMYWYQQDPGMELHLIHYSYGVNSTEKGDLSSESTVSRIRTEHFPLTLESARPSHTSQYLCASSESGVDQPQHFGDGTRLSIL.

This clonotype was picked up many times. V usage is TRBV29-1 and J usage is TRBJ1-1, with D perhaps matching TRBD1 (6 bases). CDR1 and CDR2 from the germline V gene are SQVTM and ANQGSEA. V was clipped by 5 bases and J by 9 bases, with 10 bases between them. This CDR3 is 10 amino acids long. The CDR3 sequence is CSVTGTQAFF. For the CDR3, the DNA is TGCAGCGTTACAGGGACGCAAGCTTTCTTT.

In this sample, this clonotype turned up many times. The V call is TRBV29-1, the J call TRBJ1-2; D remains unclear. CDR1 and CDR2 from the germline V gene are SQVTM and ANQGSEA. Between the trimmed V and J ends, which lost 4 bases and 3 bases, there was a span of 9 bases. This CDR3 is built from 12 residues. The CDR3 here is CSVADLDYGYTF. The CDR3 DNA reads TGCAGCGTTGCTGATTTAGACTATGGCTACACCTTC. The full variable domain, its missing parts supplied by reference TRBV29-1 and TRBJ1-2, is SAVISQKPSRDICQRGTSLTIQCQVDSQVTMMFWYRQQPGQSLTLIATANQGSEATYESGFVIDKFPISRPNLTFSTLTVSNMSPEDSSIYLCSVADLDYGYTFGSGTRLTVV.

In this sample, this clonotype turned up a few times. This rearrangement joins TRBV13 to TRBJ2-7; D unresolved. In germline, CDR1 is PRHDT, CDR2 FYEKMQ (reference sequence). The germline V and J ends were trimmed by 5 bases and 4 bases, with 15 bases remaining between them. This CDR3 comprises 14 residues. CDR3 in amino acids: CASSASSRIYEQYF. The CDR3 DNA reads TGTGCCAGCAGCGCCTCCTCTAGAATTTACGAGCAGTACTTC.

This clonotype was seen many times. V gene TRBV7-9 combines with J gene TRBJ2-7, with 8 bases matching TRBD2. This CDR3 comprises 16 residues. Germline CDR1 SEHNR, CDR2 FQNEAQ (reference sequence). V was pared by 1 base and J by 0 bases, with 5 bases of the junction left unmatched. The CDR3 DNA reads TGTGCCAGCAGCTTAGGGTCCGGGACTAGCTCCTACGAGCAGTACTTC. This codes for CASSLGSGTSSYEQYF.

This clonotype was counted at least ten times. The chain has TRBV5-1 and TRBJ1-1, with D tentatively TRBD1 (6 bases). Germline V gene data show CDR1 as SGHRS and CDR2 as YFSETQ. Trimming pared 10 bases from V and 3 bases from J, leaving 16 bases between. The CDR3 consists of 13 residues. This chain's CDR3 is CASQTGGDTEAFF. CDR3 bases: TGCGCCTCCCAGACGGGGGGCGACACTGAAGCTTTCTTT.

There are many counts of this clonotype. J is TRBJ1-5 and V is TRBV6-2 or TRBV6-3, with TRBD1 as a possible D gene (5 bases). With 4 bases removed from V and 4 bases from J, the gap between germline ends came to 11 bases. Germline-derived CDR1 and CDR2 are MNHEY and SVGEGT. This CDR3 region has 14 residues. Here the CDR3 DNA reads TGTGCCAGCAGTTGGACAAACAATAATCAGCCCCAGCATTTT. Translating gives CASSWTNNNQPQHF.

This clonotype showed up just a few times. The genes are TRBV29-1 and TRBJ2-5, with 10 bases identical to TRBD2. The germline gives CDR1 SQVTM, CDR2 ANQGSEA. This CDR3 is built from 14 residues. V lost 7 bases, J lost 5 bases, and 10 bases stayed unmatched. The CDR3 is CSGRTSGLAETQYF. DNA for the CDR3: TGCAGCGGCCGGACTAGCGGTCTCGCCGAGACCCAGTACTTC.

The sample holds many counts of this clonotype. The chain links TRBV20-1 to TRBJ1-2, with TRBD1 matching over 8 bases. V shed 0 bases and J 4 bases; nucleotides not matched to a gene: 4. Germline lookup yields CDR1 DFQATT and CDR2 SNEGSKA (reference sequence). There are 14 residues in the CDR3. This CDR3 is CSAREGTGSYGYTF. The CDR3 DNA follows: TGCAGTGCTAGAGAGGGGACAGGCTCCTATGGCTACACCTTC.

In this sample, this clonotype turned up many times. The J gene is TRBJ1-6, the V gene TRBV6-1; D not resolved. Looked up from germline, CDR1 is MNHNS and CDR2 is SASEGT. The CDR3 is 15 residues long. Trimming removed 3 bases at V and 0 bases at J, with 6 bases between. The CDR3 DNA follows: TGTGCCAGCAGTGACAGGAGCTCCTATAATTCACCCCTCCACTTT. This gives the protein CASSDRSSYNSPLHF.

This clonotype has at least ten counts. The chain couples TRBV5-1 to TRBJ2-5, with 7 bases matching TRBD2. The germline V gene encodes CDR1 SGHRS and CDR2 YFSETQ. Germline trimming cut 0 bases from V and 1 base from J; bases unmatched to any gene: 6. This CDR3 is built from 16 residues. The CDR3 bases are TGCGCCAGCAGCTTGGGGGCTAGCGGAGTCCAAGAGACCCAGTACTTC. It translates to CASSLGASGVQETQYF.

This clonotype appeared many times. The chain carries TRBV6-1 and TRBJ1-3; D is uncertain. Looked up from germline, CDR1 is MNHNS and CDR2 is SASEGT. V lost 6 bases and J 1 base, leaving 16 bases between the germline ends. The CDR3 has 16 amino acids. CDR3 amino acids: CASRMAGVASGNTIYF. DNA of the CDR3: TGTGCCAGCAGGATGGCCGGGGTAGCGTCTGGAAACACCATATATTTT.

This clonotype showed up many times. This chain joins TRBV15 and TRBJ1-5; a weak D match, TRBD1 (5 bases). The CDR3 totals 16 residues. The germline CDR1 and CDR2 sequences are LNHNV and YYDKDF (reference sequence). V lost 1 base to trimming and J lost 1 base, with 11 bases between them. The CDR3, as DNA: TGTGCCACCAGCAGAGTTAGGTGGGGGAGCAATCAGCCCCAGCATTTT. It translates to CATSRVRWGSNQPQHF. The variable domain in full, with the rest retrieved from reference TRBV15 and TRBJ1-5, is DAMVIQNPRYQVTQFGKPVTLSCSQTLNHNVMYWYQQKSSQAPKLLFHYYDKDFNNEADTPDNFQSRRPNTSFCFLDIRSPGLGDTAMYLCATSRVRWGSNQPQHFGDGTRLSIL.

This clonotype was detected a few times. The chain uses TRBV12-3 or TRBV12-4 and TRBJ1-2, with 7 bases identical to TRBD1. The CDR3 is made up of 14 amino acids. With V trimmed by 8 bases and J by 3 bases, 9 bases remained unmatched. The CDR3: CASGGQESHYGYTF. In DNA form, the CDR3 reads TGTGCCAGCGGCGGACAGGAAAGTCACTATGGCTACACCTTC.